The TCR beta chain under discussion was sequenced for a study of post-analysis software for immune sequencing data. For the study at large: Disease trajectories encompassed relapsing-remitting, secondary progressive and progressive-relapsing multiple sclerosis.

The CDR3 runs to 15 residues. The V gene lost 6 bases and the J gene lost 4 bases, with 19 bases spanning the gap. Germline-derived CDR1 and CDR2 are SNHLY and FYNNEI. Study outcomes and limitations: Roughly 5 TRBV segments (TRBV5-6, TRBV5-1 and TRBV20-1 among them) occurred more frequently in patients than in controls. Controls significantly exceeded multiple sclerosis patients in normalized Chao1 diversity. Samples made in the same batch grouped tightly together by F measure.

This clonotype appeared a single time. Its antigen is not known. The authors incorporated unique molecular identifiers into the TCR beta cDNA libraries. Input of roughly 0.9 to 11 million T cells yielded 400,000 to 550,000 cDNA molecules. In TCRdb, the PCR reads were re-called with MiXCR into one record per CDR3 protein. Of around 400,000 distinct CDR3 sequences in the sample, about 39% were seen once. The source of this sequence is a girl aged 2 to 9 with multiple sclerosis. V and J are TRBV2 and TRBJ2-7, with no clear D. The sequenced material came from blood. The CDR3 region is CASSPQLRKKYEQYF. Here the CDR3 DNA reads TGTGCCAGCAGCCCCCAATTACGAAAAAAATACGAGCAGTACTTC.